These 14 T cell receptor beta chains came from one sample sequenced in a study of technical replicates of blood from a few donors. TCRdb keeps only in-frame clones here, not all; method: immunoSEQ multiplex PCR. The profile shows tens of thousands of clones, about 94% of them singletons. The specimen was T cells isolated from PBMCs. Source of these receptors: a human donor in good health.

The J gene is TRBJ2-7, the V gene TRBV9; 8 bases agree with TRBD1. The J segment lost 5 bases and the V segment lost 0 bases, leaving 4 bases of the junction unmatched. Germline values: CDR1 SGDLS, CDR2 YYNGEE. CDR3 length equals 14 residues. CDR3 amino acids: CASSVGGTGDEQYF. For the CDR3, the DNA is TGTGCCAGCAGCGTAGGGGGGACAGGCGACGAGCAGTACTTC.

V gene TRBV27 combines with J gene TRBJ2-7; D uncertain. The germline V gene has CDR1 MNHEY and CDR2 SMNVEV (reference sequence). The CDR3 runs 14 residues. V was trimmed by 0 bases and J by 0 bases, leaving 6 bases between them. In nucleotides, the CDR3 is TGTGCCAGCAGTTTATCTGAGGACTCCTACGAGCAGTACTTC. This sequence encodes CASSLSEDSYEQYF.

The chain employs TRBV7-2 and TRBJ2-3; 9 nucleotides align to TRBD2. The CDR3 spans 15 residues. Germline CDR1 and CDR2: SGHTA and FQGNSA. The J segment lost 4 bases and the V segment lost 3 bases, leaving 5 bases of the junction unmatched. CDR3 amino acids: CASSLVAGDPDTQYF. The CDR3, as DNA: TGTGCCAGCAGCTTGGTAGCGGGAGACCCAGATACGCAGTATTTT.

This CDR3 reads CAISTKGTAYEQYF. The CDR3 DNA reads TGTGCCATCAGCACCAAGGGGACAGCCTACGAGCAGTACTTC. The chain has TRBV10-3 and TRBJ2-7; the match to TRBD1 covers 7 bases. V was pared by 6 bases and J by 2 bases, with 7 bases of the junction left unmatched. This CDR3 has 14 amino acids. CDR1 ENHRY and CDR2 SYGVKD come from the germline V gene.

This rearrangement joins TRBV30 to TRBJ2-7; TRBD1 might be the D (6 bases). This CDR3 is built from 12 residues. V lost 5 bases to trimming and J lost 3 bases, with 11 bases between them. Germline-derived CDR1 and CDR2 are GTSNPN and SVGIG (reference sequence). CDR3: CAWGGASYEQYF. DNA of the CDR3: TGTGCCTGGGGGGGCGCAAGCTACGAGCAGTACTTC.

This clone came up once. The V gene is TRBV15, the J gene TRBJ1-5; D unclear. From germline, CDR1 is LNHNV and CDR2 YYDKDF (reference sequence). V lost 0 bases and J 1 base, leaving 7 bases between the germline ends. The CDR3 consists of 15 residues. CDR3 coding DNA: TGTGCCACCAGCAGAGATCGGGGAAGCAATCAGCCCCAGCATTTT. This sequence encodes CATSRDRGSNQPQHF.

This chain joins TRBV2 and TRBJ2-3, with 7 positions matching TRBD2. The CDR3 runs 15 residues. V shed 5 bases and J 0 bases; nucleotides not matched to a gene: 5. Looked up from germline, CDR1 is SNHLY and CDR2 is FYNNEI. CDR3 DNA sequence: TGTGCCAGCAGTCCTGGGGAGGGGAGCACAGATACGCAGTATTTT. Encoded protein: CASSPGEGSTDTQYF.

The rearrangement links TRBV15 to TRBJ2-1, with 8 nucleotides matching TRBD2. CDR3 length: 13 amino acids. V trimming: 6 bases; J trimming: 9 bases; junction bases outside the gene matches: 7. CDR1 and CDR2 from the germline V gene are LNHNV and YYDKDF (reference sequence). CDR3 residues: CATRKAGDREQFF. CDR3 nucleotides: TGTGCCACCAGGAAAGCGGGAGATCGTGAGCAGTTCTTC.

DNA of the CDR3: TGTGCCAGCAGTGTCGATTTGGGGGGCACTGAAGCTTTCTTT. It codes for CASSVDLGGTEAFF. The genes are TRBV2 and TRBJ1-1, with D possibly matching TRBD1 (5 bases). CDR3 size: 14 residues. With 4 bases removed from V and 4 bases from J, the gap between germline ends came to 13 bases. Germline V gives CDR1 SNHLY, CDR2 FYNNEI.

Written as DNA, the CDR3 is TGTGCCTGGAGGGACGGACGGGGGGGTAGTGAAGCTTTCTTT. Translated, it gives CAWRDGRGGSEAFF. The chain has TRBV30 and TRBJ1-1, with a weak D call TRBD1 (5 bases). V lost 3 bases and J lost 7, with 18 bases in between. CDR3 length: 14 residues. Germline assignment: CDR1 GTSNPN and CDR2 SVGIG (reference sequence). Together with reference TRBV30 and TRBJ1-1, the CDR3 gives the full variable domain: SQTIHQWPATLVQPVGSPLSLECTVEGTSNPNLYWYRQAAGRGLQLLFYSVGIGQISSEVPQNLSASRPQDRQFILSSKKLLLSDSGFYLCAWRDGRGGSEAFFGQGTRLTVV.

The chain has TRBV7-3 and TRBJ2-2; TRBD1 matches 8 bases. Losses at the gene ends were 7 bases for V and 0 bases for J; bases not matched to a gene: 7. Germline assignment: CDR1 SGHTA and CDR2 FQGTGA. The CDR3 is 16 residues long. The CDR3, as DNA: TGTGCCAGCAACATTGGGACAGGTCCGAACACCGGGGAGCTGTTTTTT. Translated: CASNIGTGPNTGELFF. The full variable domain, with the rest looked up from reference TRBV7-3 and TRBJ2-2, is GAGVSQTPSNKVTEKGKYVELRCDPISGHTALYWYRQSLGQGPEFLIYFQGTGAADDSGLPNDRFFAVRPEGSVSTLKIQRTERGDSAVYLCASNIGTGPNTGELFFGEGSRLTVL.

The J gene is TRBJ2-1, the V gene TRBV7-2; 7 bases line up with TRBD2. V lost 0 bases to trimming and J lost 15 bases; unmatched junction nucleotides: 8. Germline V gives CDR1 SGHTA, CDR2 FQGNSA. The CDR3 covers 13 residues. DNA for the CDR3: TGTGCCAGCAGCTTAGCACTAGCGATAAGTCCGTTCTTC. This encodes CASSLALAISPFF.

This clone appeared once. The rearrangement joins TRBV25-1 to TRBJ2-2; a weak D match, TRBD2 (5 bases). With 2 bases removed from V and 7 bases from J, the gap between germline ends came to 11 bases. CDR1 is MGHDK and CDR2 is SYGVNS in the germline V gene. The CDR3 length is 14 residues. CDR3 bases: TGTGCCAGCAGTGAAAGGACTTCGGTCGGGGAGCTGTTTTTT. Translated, it gives CASSERTSVGELFF.

This clone has a handful of counts. This CDR3 reads CASSANRETEAFF. In DNA, the CDR3 is TGCGCCAGCAGCGCAAACAGGGAGACTGAAGCTTTCTTT. The V call is TRBV5-1, the J call TRBJ1-1; TRBD1 is a possible D gene (6 bases). CDR3 length: 13 residues. Germline assignment: CDR1 SGHRS and CDR2 YFSETQ. The V gene lost 4 bases and the J gene lost 5 bases, with 12 bases spanning the gap.